Following are 21 T cell receptor beta chains from one sample sequenced in a study of blood T cell repertoires in COVID-19. Profiling relied on immunoSEQ multiplex PCR, and the TCRdb table lists in-frame clones only, not all of them. Of approximately 400,000 clones in the sample, 70% to 90% were seen once. The specimen sequenced was peripheral blood. These receptors were collected from a man in his forties with acute or convalescent COVID-19.

This clone was seen a few times. J is TRBJ2-7 and V is TRBV9, with 7 bases identical to TRBD2. Germline V lookup: CDR1 SGDLS, CDR2 YYNGEE. J gave up 5 bases and V 2 bases, and 4 bases lay outside the gene matches. This CDR3 region has 13 residues. The CDR3 DNA sequence: TGTGCCAGCAGCGTGGCGGGAGCCGACGAGCAGTACTTC. Amino acids: CASSVAGADEQYF.

The gene calls are TRBV24-1 and TRBJ1-5; weak D call: TRBD1 (5 bases). V shed 5 bases and J shed 1 base, with 17 bases lying between them. Germline CDR1 is KGHDR and CDR2 is SFDVKD. The CDR3 has 17 residues. CDR3 nucleotides: TGTGCCACCAGTGGCGGGACGCAACGGAGAAGCAATCAGCCCCAGCATTTT. Protein sequence: CATSGGTQRRSNQPQHF.

The V and J genes are TRBV20-1 and TRBJ1-1; D ambiguous. Germline V gene sequence: CDR1 DFQATT, CDR2 SNEGSKA (reference sequence). CDR3 length: 11 amino acids. Trimming shortened V by 5 bases and J by 1 base, and 5 bases separated the two germline ends. The CDR3 spells CSAFRNTEAFF. The CDR3 bases are TGCAGTGCTTTCCGGAACACTGAAGCTTTCTTT.

The V call is TRBV28, the J call TRBJ1-1, with D unclear. V was shortened by 7 bases and J by 9 bases, with 18 bases between the two germline ends. This CDR3 contains 13 residues. The germline CDR1 and CDR2 sequences are MDHEN and SYDVKM. The CDR3 DNA reads as TGTGCCAGCATCCCCCTTAGTCTTAGCCAAGCTTTCTTT. Translating gives CASIPLSLSQAFF.

This sequence joins TRBV4-1 and TRBJ1-4; 8 nucleotides agree with TRBD1. Germline-derived CDR1 and CDR2 are MGHRA and YSYEKL. With V trimmed by 2 bases and J by 13 bases, 12 bases remained unmatched. CDR3 length equals 15 residues. The CDR3 coding sequence is TGCGCCAGCAGCCAAACCGGGCAGGGGGCTAAACGACTGTTTTTT. This encodes CASSQTGQGAKRLFF.

V and J are TRBV28 and TRBJ1-5; TRBD1 matches at 9 bases. The CDR3 spans 16 residues. V gave up 4 bases and J gave up 4 bases; unmatched junction bases: 8. Germline V gene lookup returns CDR1 MDHEN and CDR2 SYDVKM. CDR3 region: CASSSRGQGGNQPQHF. In nucleotides, the CDR3 is TGTGCCAGCAGTTCCCGGGGACAGGGTGGGAATCAGCCCCAGCATTTT. Full variable domain (missing parts from reference TRBV28 and TRBJ1-5): DVKVTQSSRYLVKRTGEKVFLECVQDMDHENMFWYRQDPGLGLRLIYFSYDVKMKEKGDIPEGYSVSREKKERFSLILESASTNQTSMYLCASSSRGQGGNQPQHFGDGTRLSIL.

The chain is built from TRBV2 and TRBJ2-5, with 14 bases lining up with TRBD2. The trim removed 6 bases at V and 9 bases at J, leaving 15 bases unmatched. Germline lookup yields CDR1 SNHLY and CDR2 FYNNEI. CDR3 length: 17 amino acids. The CDR3 nucleotides are TGTGCCAGCAGGACGGGACTAGCGGGGGCCCTAGCAGGGCCCCAGTACTTC. Amino acids: CASRTGLAGALAGPQYF.

This chain links TRBV7-2 with TRBJ2-3; D is possibly TRBD1 (5 bases). Looked up from germline, CDR1 is SGHTA and CDR2 is FQGNSA. V lost 2 bases and J 0 bases, leaving 21 bases between the germline ends. The CDR3 is 19 residues long. The DNA for the CDR3 is TGTGCCAGCAGCTTAAGGACACCATGGGGATTGGCTAGCACAGATACGCAGTATTTT. The encoded protein is CASSLRTPWGLASTDTQYF.

This clone was seen only a few times. The gene calls are TRBV5-4 and TRBJ2-5; 8 bases align to TRBD2. Germline CDR1 SGHNT, CDR2 YYREEE (reference sequence). The CDR3 extends over 13 amino acids. Germline trimming cut 5 bases from V and 1 base from J; bases unmatched to any gene: 1. The CDR3 sequence: CASRLAAQETQYF. The CDR3 coding sequence is TGTGCCAGCAGACTAGCGGCCCAAGAGACCCAGTACTTC.

This chain links TRBV11-2 with TRBJ1-6; D might be TRBD1 (6 bases). Germline CDR1 is SGHAT and CDR2 is FQNNGV. The V gene lost 2 bases and the J gene lost 9 bases, with 11 bases spanning the gap. CDR3 length equals 14 residues. CDR3 residues: CASSLTGIPSPLHF. The CDR3 DNA is TGTGCCAGCAGCTTAACAGGGATCCCTTCACCCCTCCACTTT. Full variable domain (outside the CDR3, taken from reference TRBV11-2 and TRBJ1-6): EAGVAQSPRYKIIEKRQSVAFWCNPISGHATLYWYQQILGQGPKLLIQFQNNGVVDDSQLPKDRFSAERLKGVDSTLKIQPAKLEDSAVYLCASSLTGIPSPLHFGNGTRLTVT.

The chain links TRBV3-1 (or the pseudogene TRBV3-2) to TRBJ2-7, with 9 nucleotides matching TRBD1. The germline CDR1 and CDR2 sequences are LGHDT and YNNKEL (reference sequence). The CDR3 has 15 amino acids. V lost 6 bases and J lost 3; bases outside the gene matches: 9. DNA for the CDR3: TGTGCCAGCAGACGAGAGACAGGGGGGTACTACGAGCAGTACTTC. Its protein is CASRRETGGYYEQYF.

The chain uses TRBV30 and TRBJ2-3; D possibly corresponds to TRBD1 (5 bases). This CDR3 contains 13 residues. The V end lost 3 bases, the J end lost 1 base, and 8 bases lay between the germline ends. Per germline, CDR1 GTSNPN and CDR2 SVGIG (reference sequence). Written as DNA, the CDR3 is TGTGCCTGGAGGACCAGGGGCACAGATACGCAGTATTTT. This codes for CAWRTRGTDTQYF. Based on the CDR3 plus reference TRBV30 and TRBJ2-3, the full variable domain is SQTIHQWPATLVQPVGSPLSLECTVEGTSNPNLYWYRQAAGRGLQLLFYSVGIGQISSEVPQNLSASRPQDRQFILSSKKLLLSDSGFYLCAWRTRGTDTQYFGPGTRLTVL.

The chain recombines TRBV19 with TRBJ1-1; the D is unclear. Germline V gene sequence: CDR1 LNHDA, CDR2 SQIVND (reference sequence). This CDR3 spans 14 amino acids. Trimming shortened V by 7 bases and J by 3 bases, and 15 bases separated the two germline ends. The CDR3 coding sequence is TGTGCCAGTACCCCCCATCCCGGGGACACTGAAGCTTTCTTT. Translating gives CASTPHPGDTEAFF.

J is TRBJ1-3 and V is TRBV2, with no clear D. The CDR3 runs to 16 residues. In germline, CDR1 is SNHLY, CDR2 FYNNEI. V lost 6 bases and J 0 bases, leaving 15 bases between the germline ends. CDR3 in DNA: TGTGCCAGCAGCCTACTTAAGACAATCTCTGGAAACACCATATATTTT. Amino acid sequence: CASSLLKTISGNTIYF.

The count of this clone is one. The CDR3: CSASGQGLYYGYTF. The CDR3 DNA reads as TGCAGTGCTAGTGGACAGGGCCTTTACTATGGCTACACCTTC. The chain has TRBV20-1 and TRBJ1-2, with 8 bases fitting TRBD1. The CDR3 is 14 residues long. Germline trimming cut 3 bases from V and 3 bases from J; bases unmatched to any gene: 6. Looked up from germline, CDR1 is DFQATT and CDR2 is SNEGSKA (reference sequence).

This rearrangement joins TRBV11-2 to TRBJ2-7, with D possibly TRBD1 on 5 matching bases. This CDR3 has 13 amino acids. The V gene's germline CDR1 is SGHAT and CDR2 FQNNGV. V lost 0 bases and J 2 bases, leaving 5 bases between the germline ends. CDR3 nucleotide sequence: TGTGCCAGCAGCTTAGACAGGGCCTACGAGCAGTACTTC. It specifies CASSLDRAYEQYF.

This chain links TRBV18 with TRBJ1-3; D call uncertain. The V and J ends lost 1 base and 3 bases respectively, with 10 bases between them. Germline values: CDR1 KGHSH, CDR2 LQKENI. The CDR3 sequence is 15 residues long. The CDR3 DNA sequence: TGTGCCAGCTCACCACGGCCGGGGAATGGAAACACCATATATTTT. Translating gives CASSPRPGNGNTIYF. The variable domain in full, completed from reference TRBV18 and TRBJ1-3, reads NAGVMQNPRHLVRRRGQEARLRCSPMKGHSHVYWYRQLPEEGLKFMVYLQKENIIDESGMPKERFSAEFPKEGPSILRIQQVVRGDSAAYFCASSPRPGNGNTIYFGEGSWLTVV.

The chain employs TRBV19 and TRBJ1-4; D is unclear. Germline CDR1 and CDR2: LNHDA and SQIVND (reference sequence). This CDR3 has 13 amino acids. The V end lost 5 bases, the J end lost 8 bases, and 12 bases lay between the germline ends. CDR3 DNA sequence: TGTGCCAGTAGTCCCGGGGTCCTGGAAAAACTGTTTTTT. Translated, it gives CASSPGVLEKLFF.

The CDR3 is CASSTLTGRANYGYTF. CDR3 in DNA: TGTGCCAGCAGCACCTTGACAGGGCGAGCTAACTATGGCTACACCTTC. The chain couples TRBV7-8 to TRBJ1-2; 7 bases match TRBD1. CDR3 length: 16 residues. The germline gives CDR1 SGHVS, CDR2 FQNEAQ. The J segment lost 0 bases and the V segment lost 5 bases, leaving 9 bases of the junction unmatched.

This rearrangement joins TRBV6-5 to TRBJ2-7; TRBD2 aligns across 10 bases. Germline CDR1 reads MNHEY; CDR2 reads SVGAGI. With V trimmed by 2 bases and J by 2 bases, 3 bases remained unmatched. This CDR3 region has 15 residues. The DNA of the CDR3 is TGTGCCAGCAGTTACGGAGCGGGAGGGCCCTACGAGCAGTACTTC. It yields the protein CASSYGAGGPYEQYF.

The V gene is TRBV7-9, the J gene TRBJ2-1; TRBD2 matches 13 bases. The trim removed 5 bases at V and 0 bases at J, leaving 10 bases unmatched. Germline CDR1 and CDR2: SEHNR and FQNEAQ (reference sequence). The CDR3 length is 19 residues. The CDR3 here is CASSVTSGGVLSSYNEQFF. The CDR3 region has the DNA TGTGCCAGCAGCGTCACTAGCGGGGGGGTTCTAAGCTCCTACAATGAGCAGTTCTTC. Filled out from reference TRBV7-9 and TRBJ2-1, the complete variable domain reads DTGVSQNPRHKITKRGQNVTFRCDPISEHNRLYWYRQTLGQGPEFLTYFQNEAQLEKSRLLSDRFSAERPKGSFSTLEIQRTEQGDSAMYLCASSVTSGGVLSSYNEQFFGPGTRLTVL.